A single sample gave rise to the 9 T cell receptor beta chains below, sequenced in a study of tumor and adjacent non-tumor tissue in lung cancer. TCRbeta libraries were built with three rounds of nested PCR, modified from ARM-PCR. Each CDR3 protein gets one entry after TCRdb re-called the multiplex PCR reads with MiXCR. The sample comprises more than 85,000 distinct CDR3 sequences, more than 55% of which are singletons, and roughly a fifth rests with the top ten. This sample's RNA came from whole unsorted tissue. The normal lung tissue was taken more than 3 cm from the tumor edge. The sequencing sample was made of distant non-tumor lung tissue. All receptors come from a man aged 30-40 years with non-small cell lung cancer.

This clonotype was counted many times. This rearrangement joins TRBV5-6 to TRBJ2-1; a weak D match, TRBD2 (6 bases). Germline values: CDR1 SGHDT, CDR2 YYEEEE. V lost 4 bases and J lost 0, with 11 bases in between. The CDR3 has 15 residues. For the CDR3, the DNA is TGTGCCAGCAGCCTGGGACTCGGCTCCTACAATGAGCAGTTCTTC. It translates to CASSLGLGSYNEQFF.

This clonotype was picked up a small number of times. The junction shows a germline mismatch at one end, possibly a read error. V gene TRBV12-3 or TRBV12-4 combines with J gene TRBJ2-2; possibly TRBD2 for D (5 bases). The CDR3 is 12 residues long. The CDR3 sequence: CVSGRTAGKLFF. In DNA form, the CDR3 reads TGTGTCAGCGGTCGAACTGCCGGGAAGCTGTTTTTT.

The chain is built from TRBV6-1 and TRBJ2-1; 11 nucleotides align to TRBD1. The trim removed 7 bases at V and 8 bases at J, leaving 7 bases unmatched. The germline gives CDR1 MNHNS, CDR2 SASEGT. The CDR3 sequence is 14 residues long. The CDR3 reads CASIRDRGSDEQFF. The CDR3 DNA is TGTGCCAGCATCCGGGACAGGGGGTCGGATGAGCAGTTCTTC.

This sequence joins TRBV11-2 and TRBJ2-1, with D perhaps TRBD2 (6 bases). V was shortened by 3 bases and J by 7 bases, with 16 bases between the two germline ends. The CDR3 is 15 residues long. The germline V gene has CDR1 SGHAT and CDR2 FQNNGV. CDR3 nucleotide sequence: TGTGCCAGCAGCTTGACTAGAGGGACCTTTAATGAGCAGTTCTTC. Translation: CASSLTRGTFNEQFF.

The chain has TRBV5-4 and TRBJ1-2; D not certain. The germline V gene encodes CDR1 SGHNT and CDR2 YYREEE (reference sequence). The V gene lost 1 base and the J gene lost 4 bases, with 11 bases spanning the gap. The CDR3 length is 14 residues. The CDR3 DNA is TGTGCCAGCAGCTTGAGTTGCTATAGCTATGGCTACACCTTC. Its translation: CASSLSCYSYGYTF.

On this clonotype: The conserved closing phenylalanine or tryptophan is absent in this CDR3, likely reflecting a read error. The V gene is TRBV6-5, the J gene TRBJ2-7; a weak D match, TRBD2 (7 bases). Germline CDR1 reads MNHEY; CDR2 reads SVGAGI. This CDR3 has 17 residues. CDR3: CASSRDTSALSSYEQYL. The CDR3 bases are TGTGCCAGCAGTCGGGACACTAGCGCCCTGAGTTCCTACGAACAGTACCTC.

This clonotype occurred once. Relative to the germline gene, one junction end is altered; a read error may explain this. The gene calls are TRBV20-1 and TRBJ2-1; maybe TRBD1 (6 bases). Germline V gene sequence: CDR1 DFQATT, CDR2 SNEGSKA (reference sequence). The CDR3 extends over 15 amino acids. The CDR3 DNA is TGCACTGCTAGAGATCTGGGGGCCGATTACAATGAGCAATTCTTC. Its translation is CTARDLGADYNEQFF.

A word on this clonotype: Germline is not matched at one junction end, which may reflect a read error. The J gene is TRBJ2-5, the V gene TRBV5-4, with a tentative D call TRBD1 (5 bases). The CDR3 contains 13 residues. The germline V gene encodes CDR1 SGHNT and CDR2 YYREEE (reference sequence). CDR3 region: CASGPQVQEAQYF. The CDR3 DNA is TGTGCCAGCGGCCCACAGGTCCAAGAGGCCCAGTACTTC.

Details on this clonotype: One end of the junction is discordant with germline, which a read error may explain. This chain joins TRBV11-2 and TRBJ2-2; D is perhaps TRBD1 or TRBD2 (5 bases each). Germline V gene lookup returns CDR1 SGHAT and CDR2 FQNNGV. This CDR3 comprises 13 residues. This CDR3 is CASSLDVGTELFF. CDR3 in DNA: TGTGCCAGCAGCTTAGATGTCGGGACGGAGTTGTTTTTT.